The subject of this entry is one T cell receptor beta chain. Its antigen is undetermined. This sample is drawn from a study of cytomegalovirus exposure and HLA in healthy donors. V was trimmed by 5 bases and J by 5 bases, leaving 18 bases between them. This CDR3 contains 15 residues. Germline V lookup: CDR1 SGHTA, CDR2 FQGNSA. Study-wide results and limits: Some TCR beta chains (roughly 150 of them) were listed as cytomegalovirus-associated. Indistinguishable V segments such as TRBV6-2 and TRBV6-3 were excluded. In a later analysis, common viral pathogens appeared linked to several of the most significant clusters. Most of the CMV-associated TCR beta chains (in a later analysis) appeared to be HLA-restricted.

Vbeta (60) and Jbeta (13) primers were used in the PCR. The protocol was immunoSEQ multiplex PCR, while the TCRdb copy is restricted to in-frame clones and leaves out a portion. This sample has 130,000 or so clones, with roughly 88% found just once. This receptor was identified in a middle-aged woman in good health and CMV-seronegative. This chain joins TRBV7-2 and TRBJ2-5; possibly TRBD2 for D (6 bases). Sequencing was done on a sample of PBMCs. CDR3 sequence: CASSPGTAGRETQYF. The CDR3 nucleotides are TGTGCCAGCAGCCCTGGGACTGCGGGTCGGGAGACCCAGTACTTC.